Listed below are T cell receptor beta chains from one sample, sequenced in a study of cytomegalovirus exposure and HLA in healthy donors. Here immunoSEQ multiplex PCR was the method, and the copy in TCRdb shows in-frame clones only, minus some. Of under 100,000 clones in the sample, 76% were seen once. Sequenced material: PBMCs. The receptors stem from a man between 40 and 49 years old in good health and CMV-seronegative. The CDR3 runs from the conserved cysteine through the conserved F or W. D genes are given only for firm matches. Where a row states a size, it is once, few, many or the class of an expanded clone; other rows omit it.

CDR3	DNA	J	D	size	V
CASSEANRLLNEKLFF	TGTGCCAGCAGTGAAGCAAACAGGCTACTAAATGAAAAACTGTTTTTT	TRBJ1-4	NA	NA	TRBV2
CASSPGQGGVYNEQFF	TGTGCCAGCAGCCCGGGACAGGGGGGGGTTTACAATGAGCAGTTCTTC	TRBJ2-1	TRBD1	NA	TRBV11-2
CASSPDKYSPLHF	TGTGCCAGCTCCCCTGACAAGTATTCACCCCTCCACTTT	TRBJ1-6	NA	NA	TRBV18
CASSAGQASNQPQHF	TGTGCCAGCAGCGCGGGACAGGCTAGCAATCAGCCCCAGCATTTT	TRBJ1-5	TRBD1	once	TRBV5-8
CATSRGDSQETQYF	TGTGCCACCAGCAGAGGAGACAGCCAAGAGACCCAGTACTTC	TRBJ2-5	NA	NA	TRBV15
CASSAPGGNNEKLFF	TGTGCCAGCAGTGCCCCAGGAGGGAATAACGAAAAACTGTTTTTT	TRBJ1-4	NA	NA	TRBV27
CASSLGQADTQYF	TGCGCCAGCAGCTTGGGACAGGCGGATACGCAGTATTTT	TRBJ2-3	NA	NA	TRBV5-1
CASGPGQGQNTEAFF	TGTGCTAGTGGTCCTGGGCAGGGGCAGAACACTGAAGCTTTCTTT	TRBJ1-1	NA	NA	TRBV12-5
CATSREGAGSYEQYF	TGTGCCACCAGCAGAGAGGGGGCAGGGTCCTACGAGCAGTACTTC	TRBJ2-7	NA	NA	TRBV15
CASSQQGDNQPQHF	TGTGCCAGCAGCCAACAGGGTGACAATCAGCCCCAGCATTTT	TRBJ1-5	NA	NA	TRBV4-2
CASSYPGGYEQYF	TGTGCCAGCAGTTATCCGGGCGGGTACGAGCAGTACTTC	TRBJ2-7	NA	NA	TRBV6-6
CASSPLTTGTYNEQFF	TGTGCCAGCAGCCCCTTAACGACAGGAACCTACAATGAGCAGTTCTTC	TRBJ2-1	NA	NA	TRBV5-6
CASSLTKGAEQYF	TGTGCCAGCAGCTTAACGAAGGGGGCCGAGCAGTACTTC	TRBJ2-7	TRBD1	once	TRBV7-3
CASSLAGDQPQHF	TGTGCCAGCAGCTTAGCGGGCGATCAGCCCCAGCATTTT	TRBJ1-5	NA	NA	TRBV7-9
CASTRWESSPLHF	TGTGCCAGCACCCGTTGGGAGAGTTCACCCCTCCACTTT	TRBJ1-6	NA	NA	TRBV27
CASRGGDGAVF	TGTGCCAGCAGGGGGGGTGACGGAGCGGTCTTT	TRBJ1-1	NA	NA	TRBV27
CASSQGGGLEETQYF	TGCGCCAGCAGCCAAGGCGGGGGGCTGGAAGAGACCCAGTACTTC	TRBJ2-5	TRBD2	NA	TRBV4-3
CASSLGSPSGGKNEQFF	TGTGCCAGCAGCTTAGGAAGTCCGTCGGGGGGTAAGAATGAGCAGTTCTTC	TRBJ2-1	TRBD2	NA	TRBV7-9
CASSYGVNSPLHF	TGTGCCAGCAGCTACGGGGTTAATTCACCCCTCCACTTT	TRBJ1-6	NA	NA	TRBV7-3
CASSRQGQSTLYNEQFF	TGTGCCAGCAGCCGACAAGGACAGTCTACCCTCTACAATGAGCAGTTCTTC	TRBJ2-1	NA	NA	TRBV13